A single sample gave rise to the 20 T cell receptor beta chains below, sequenced in a study of blood T cell repertoires in COVID-19. TCRdb keeps only in-frame clones here, not all; method: immunoSEQ multiplex PCR. The sample lists over 90,000 clones, 89% occurring once. The sequenced sample was peripheral blood. Receptors were obtained from a woman in her sixties with acute or convalescent COVID-19.

This chain uses TRBV6-5 with TRBJ1-5; D gene uncertain. Trimming stripped 4 bases from V and 1 base from J, with 5 bases between. Germline V lookup: CDR1 MNHEY, CDR2 SVGAGI. CDR3 size: 13 residues. The chain's CDR3 is CASSLESNQPQHF. The DNA for the CDR3 is TGTGCCAGCAGTTTAGAGAGCAATCAGCCCCAGCATTTT.

This clone appeared a single time. The rearrangement links TRBV19 to TRBJ1-5; D is undetermined. V was pared by 3 bases and J by 0 bases, with 9 bases between. Germline V gene sequence: CDR1 LNHDA, CDR2 SQIVND (reference sequence). The CDR3 extends over 15 amino acids. CDR3 amino acids: CASSIVEGSNQPQHF. CDR3 DNA: TGTGCCAGTAGTATTGTCGAGGGTAGCAATCAGCCCCAGCATTTT. Based on the CDR3 plus reference TRBV19 and TRBJ1-5, the full variable domain is DGGITQSPKYLFRKEGQNVTLSCEQNLNHDAMYWYRQDPGQGLRLIYYSQIVNDFQKGDIAEGYSVSREKKESFPLTVTSAQKNPTAFYLCASSIVEGSNQPQHFGDGTRLSIL.

The V and J genes are TRBV24-1 and TRBJ2-3; TRBD2 aligns across 10 bases. The germline V gene encodes CDR1 KGHDR and CDR2 SFDVKD. Trimming at V came to 6 bases and at J to 2 bases, leaving 4 bases not matched to a gene. CDR3 length equals 15 residues. CDR3 amino acids: CATSSSGRSTDTQYF. The DNA for the CDR3 is TGTGCCACCAGTAGTAGCGGGAGGTCCACAGATACGCAGTATTTT.

The chain couples TRBV5-5 to TRBJ2-3, with D possibly TRBD1 on 6 matching bases. The CDR3 covers 15 residues. Germline CDR1 is SGHKS and CDR2 is YYEKEE (reference sequence). Trimming pared 1 base from V and 0 bases from J, leaving 9 bases between. DNA of the CDR3: TGTGCCAGCAGCTTGTTGCAGGGGAGCACAGATACGCAGTATTTT. It codes for CASSLLQGSTDTQYF.

The J gene is TRBJ2-1, the V gene TRBV11-2, with 12 bases matching TRBD2. Germline CDR1 is SGHAT and CDR2 is FQNNGV. The CDR3 covers 16 residues. Germline trimming cut 6 bases from V and 5 bases from J; bases unmatched to any gene: 8. The CDR3 region is CASRGLAGLGDNEQFF. In nucleotides, the CDR3 is TGTGCCAGCAGAGGACTAGCGGGACTAGGCGACAATGAGCAGTTCTTC.

This chain joins TRBV7-9 and TRBJ1-4; D unclear. V was pared by 1 base and J by 0 bases, with 6 bases between. CDR1 is SEHNR, CDR2 FQNEAQ, per germline (reference sequence). The CDR3 has 15 residues. In DNA form, the CDR3 reads TGTGCCAGCAGCTTAGATACTGCAACTAATGAAAAACTGTTTTTT. Translating gives CASSLDTATNEKLFF.

J is TRBJ2-2 and V is TRBV5-1; 9 bases match TRBD1. The CDR3 length is 16 residues. Germline assignment: CDR1 SGHRS and CDR2 YFSETQ. V lost 2 bases, J lost 6 bases, and 8 bases stayed unmatched. DNA of the CDR3: TGCGCCAGCAGCTTATACCCGGGACAGGGCTCCGGGGAGCTGTTTTTT. This sequence encodes CASSLYPGQGSGELFF.

This clone has only one observation. The J gene is TRBJ1-5, the V gene TRBV5-4; D gene uncertain. Trimming removed 1 base at V and 3 bases at J, with 8 bases between. Looked up from germline, CDR1 is SGHNT and CDR2 is YYREEE (reference sequence). The length of the CDR3 is 14 residues. The CDR3 nucleotides read TGTGCCAGCAGCTTGAGCGGGCCCAATCAGCCCCAGCATTTT. Amino acid sequence: CASSLSGPNQPQHF.

The chain carries TRBV7-6 and TRBJ2-3, with D possibly being TRBD1 (5 bases). This CDR3 region has 16 residues. Germline V lookup: CDR1 SGHVS, CDR2 FNYEAQ. The ends were cut back, 1 base at V and 0 bases at J, with 11 bases in the middle. CDR3 sequence reads: CASSLVGLTSTDTQYF. As DNA, the CDR3 is TGTGCCAGCAGCTTAGTGGGGCTAACTAGCACAGATACGCAGTATTTT.

In its sample, this clone was seen a few times. The CDR3 is CATSDRTGGKQHTDTQYF. The CDR3 DNA follows: TGTGCCACCAGTGATCGAACAGGGGGAAAACAACACACAGATACGCAGTATTTT. The V and J genes are TRBV24-1 and TRBJ2-3; 8 positions agree with TRBD1. The CDR3 consists of 18 residues. Germline CDR1 and CDR2: KGHDR and SFDVKD. Unmatched junction bases numbered 12, after V lost 3 bases and J lost 2 bases.

The chain is built from TRBV2 and TRBJ2-5; a possible D gene is TRBD2 (5 bases). Germline CDR1 SNHLY, CDR2 FYNNEI. Trimming stripped 6 bases from V and 1 base from J, with 9 bases between. The CDR3 runs 13 residues. CDR3 sequence reads: CASRDWVQETQYF. In nucleotides, the CDR3 is TGTGCCAGCAGGGACTGGGTCCAAGAGACCCAGTACTTC.

The chain is built from TRBV5-1 and TRBJ1-2; D perhaps matches TRBD1 (5 bases). The CDR3 runs 13 residues. V was shortened by 4 bases and J by 8 bases, with 15 bases between the two germline ends. Germline assignment: CDR1 SGHRS and CDR2 YFSETQ. The DNA for the CDR3 is TGCGCCAGCAGCCTCCTGGGGGAGGTCGGCTACACCTTC. Protein: CASSLLGEVGYTF.

V usage is TRBV6-5 and J usage is TRBJ2-4; 8 bases fit TRBD1. The trim removed 6 bases at V and 2 bases at J, leaving 3 bases unmatched. The CDR3 spans 14 residues. Germline assignment: CDR1 MNHEY and CDR2 SVGAGI. Here the CDR3 DNA reads TGTGCCAGCAGCTGGGACAGGTCCAAAAACATTCAGTACTTC. Translated, it gives CASSWDRSKNIQYF.

The gene calls are TRBV29-1 and TRBJ1-1; tentatively, D is TRBD1 (5 bases). Germline CDR1 reads SQVTM; CDR2 reads ANQGSEA. Trimming removed 5 bases from V and 1 base from J, with 14 bases in between. The CDR3 sequence is 14 residues long. The CDR3 reads CSVTFGGPNTEAFF. CDR3 in DNA: TGCAGCGTTACATTCGGGGGTCCGAACACTGAAGCTTTCTTT.

The chain is built from TRBV27 and TRBJ2-1, with 7 bases aligning to TRBD2. The V gene's germline CDR1 is MNHEY and CDR2 SMNVEV (reference sequence). Germline trimming cut 4 bases from V and 8 bases from J; bases unmatched to any gene: 8. The CDR3 spans 14 residues. CDR3 loop: CASSSDQRGDEQFF. CDR3 DNA sequence: TGTGCCAGCAGTTCTGATCAACGGGGGGATGAGCAGTTCTTC.

The gene calls are TRBV6-4 and TRBJ1-1, with 8 nucleotides matching TRBD1. V dropped 4 bases and J dropped 3; count of bases not matched to a gene: 4. This CDR3 has 14 residues. Germline lookup yields CDR1 MRHNA and CDR2 SNTAGT. CDR3 loop: CASSGSDRDTEAFF. The CDR3 DNA reads as TGTGCCAGCAGTGGGTCGGACAGGGACACTGAAGCTTTCTTT.

The chain employs TRBV19 and TRBJ1-5, with a tentative D call TRBD1 (5 bases). Germline V gene lookup returns CDR1 LNHDA and CDR2 SQIVND (reference sequence). V lost 5 bases and J 7 bases, leaving 12 bases between the germline ends. This CDR3 has 13 residues. The CDR3 region is CASSWEGFQPQHF. DNA of the CDR3: TGTGCCAGTAGTTGGGAGGGGTTCCAGCCCCAGCATTTT.

The rearrangement links TRBV15 to TRBJ2-1; 7 bases are shared with TRBD2. J lost 2 bases, V lost 4 bases, and 5 bases had no gene match. The germline gives CDR1 LNHNV, CDR2 YYDKDF (reference sequence). The CDR3 has 15 residues. CDR3 residues: CATSKTSNAYNEQFF. The CDR3 nucleotides are TGTGCCACCAGCAAGACTAGCAATGCCTACAATGAGCAGTTCTTC.

This clone was counted a single time. J is TRBJ1-2 and V is TRBV25-1; 10 nucleotides agree with TRBD1. The CDR3 is made up of 14 amino acids. The germline CDR1 and CDR2 sequences are MGHDK and SYGVNS. Trimming removed 4 bases from V and 4 bases from J; junction bases left unmatched: 3. The CDR3 nucleotides read TGTGCCAGCAGTGTGGGACAGGGGTCCTATGGCTACACCTTC. Its protein product is CASSVGQGSYGYTF.

The gene calls are TRBV4-1 and TRBJ2-5; no clear D. The CDR3 loop spans 11 amino acids. With 8 bases removed from V and 5 bases from J, the gap between germline ends came to 9 bases. In germline, CDR1 is MGHRA, CDR2 YSYEKL. CDR3 sequence reads: CASRPRETQYF. CDR3 bases: TGCGCCAGCCGCCCCAGGGAGACCCAGTACTTC.